This is a list of T cell receptor beta chains from one sample in a study of blood T cell repertoires in COVID-19. Here immunoSEQ multiplex PCR was the method, and the copy in TCRdb shows in-frame clones only, minus some. The data hold over 45,000 clones, with about 90% observed a single time. Sequencing used peripheral blood. The receptors come from a woman aged 55 to 70 with active or convalescent COVID-19. Both conserved end residues are part of each CDR3. Each record gives: V gene, J gene, D gene, clone size, CDR3 protein, CDR3 DNA. A D gene is named only where the DNA matches it firmly. The size of a clone is reported for some rows only, either as once, few or many, or as a class for expanded clones.

>TRBV19|TRBJ2-4|TRBD2|-
CASSVRTSGTKNIQYF
TGTGCCAGTAGTGTCCGGACTAGCGGGACCAAAAACATTCAGTACTTC
>TRBV4-2|TRBJ1-2|-|-
CASSQAPNQGITDGYTF
TGTGCCAGCAGCCAAGCCCCCAATCAGGGCATCACGGATGGCTACACCTTC
>TRBV30|TRBJ1-3|-|-
CAWKSGWGNTIYF
TGTGCCTGGAAATCAGGGTGGGGAAACACCATATATTTT
>TRBV20-1|TRBJ1-1|TRBD1|-
CSAGQGAEAFF
TGCAGTGCTGGACAGGGGGCGGAAGCTTTCTTT
>TRBV19|TRBJ2-1|TRBD1|-
CASSIRAQGYNEQFF
TGTGCCAGTAGTATTAGGGCACAGGGGTACAATGAGCAGTTCTTC
>TRBV18|TRBJ2-7|-|-
CASTSSPGTTVEQYF
TGTGCCAGCACCTCCTCTCCCGGTACTACGGTGGAGCAGTACTTC
>TRBV7-6|TRBJ2-2|TRBD2|-
CASSLDGRPELFF
TGTGCCAGCAGCTTAGACGGGAGGCCAGAACTGTTTTTT
>TRBV12-3/TRBV12-4|TRBJ2-7|-|-
CASSWTGYEQYF
TGTGCCAGCAGTTGGACTGGTTACGAGCAGTACTTC
>TRBV15|TRBJ2-5|TRBD2|-
CATSRVLAGRSQETQYF
TGTGCCACCAGCAGAGTCCTAGCGGGGCGCTCGCAAGAGACCCAGTACTTC
>TRBV12-3/TRBV12-4|TRBJ2-1|-|-
CASSPDYYNEQFF
TGTGCCAGCAGTCCAGACTACTACAATGAGCAGTTCTTC
>TRBV25-1|TRBJ2-5|TRBD2|-
CASSDKGGGKETQYF
TGTGCCAGCAGTGATAAGGGCGGGGGGAAGGAGACCCAGTACTTC
>TRBV5-4|TRBJ2-7|TRBD1|few
CASSLGTGDTYEQYF
TGTGCCAGCAGCCTAGGGACAGGGGATACCTACGAGCAGTACTTC
>TRBV5-1|TRBJ2-5|TRBD2|-
CASSFPAAGGTQETQYF
TGCGCCAGCAGCTTCCCAGCAGCGGGGGGGACGCAAGAGACCCAGTACTTC
>TRBV6-4|TRBJ1-2|-|-
CASSDDARPGVYGYTF
TGTGCCAGCAGTGACGATGCCCGTCCGGGAGTCTATGGCTACACCTTC
>TRBV6-5|TRBJ2-1|TRBD2|-
CASSYWGGSNNEQFF
TGTGCCAGCAGTTACTGGGGCGGGAGCAACAATGAGCAGTTCTTC
>TRBV23-1|TRBJ2-1|-|-
CASSQSVVSDLTLNEQFF
TGCGCCAGCAGTCAATCGGTAGTCTCGGACTTGACATTAAATGAGCAGTTCTTC
>TRBV30|TRBJ2-1|-|-
CAFRGGGSNNEQFF
TGTGCCTTCCGGGGAGGGGGTTCGAACAATGAGCAGTTCTTC
>TRBV4-3|TRBJ2-7|-|-
CASSQESYAGAATYEQYF
TGCGCCAGCAGCCAAGAATCGTACGCAGGGGCCGCAACCTACGAGCAGTACTTC
>TRBV3-1/TRBV3-2|TRBJ1-6|-|-
CASSQEGVYQSPLHF
TGTGCCAGCAGCCAAGAGGGCGTATACCAGTCACCCCTCCACTTT
>TRBV29-1|TRBJ2-3|-|-
CSEALSGSSTDTQYF
TGCAGCGAGGCCCTTAGCGGATCTAGCACAGATACGCAGTATTTT
>TRBV4-1|TRBJ2-3|TRBD2|-
CASSHQAGGSPDTQYF
TGCGCCAGCAGCCACCAAGCGGGAGGGAGCCCAGATACGCAGTATTTT
>TRBV30|TRBJ1-6|-|-
CAWSLSRASSYNSPLHF
TGTGCCTGGAGCCTCTCCAGGGCGAGCTCCTATAATTCACCCCTCCACTTT
>TRBV25-1|TRBJ1-1|-|few
CASSDLSDTAFF
TGTGCCAGCAGTGATTTAAGTGACACAGCTTTCTTT
>TRBV6-1|TRBJ1-4|-|-
CASSEQYNEKLFF
TGTGCCAGCAGTGAACAGTATAATGAAAAACTGTTTTTT
>TRBV2|TRBJ2-1|-|-
CASSVLDRAYNEQFF
TGTGCCAGCAGCGTACTAGATAGGGCCTACAATGAGCAGTTCTTC
>TRBV4-1|TRBJ2-7|TRBD1|-
CASSQATDRFYEQYF
TGCGCCAGCAGCCAAGCGACGGACAGGTTCTACGAGCAGTACTTC
>TRBV9|TRBJ1-2|-|once
CASSPRGGDYGYTF
TGTGCCAGCAGCCCCCGGGGGGGCGACTATGGCTACACCTTC
>TRBV18|TRBJ1-5|-|-
CASSPPEGYDNQPQHF
TGTGCCAGCTCACCACCCGAGGGTTATGATAATCAGCCCCAGCATTTT
>TRBV28|TRBJ1-6|TRBD1|-
CASSGPGTGFSSYNSPLHF
TGTGCCAGCAGTGGCCCCGGGACAGGATTTAGCTCCTATAATTCACCCCTCCACTTT
>TRBV28|TRBJ1-1|-|-
CASIMERSKGAFF
TGTGCCAGCATCATGGAGCGATCTAAAGGAGCTTTCTTT
>TRBV19|TRBJ2-2|TRBD1|-
CASSTGTGGIGELFF
TGTGCCAGTAGTACCGGGACAGGGGGCATCGGGGAGCTGTTTTTT
>TRBV6-5|TRBJ1-5|-|-
CASRQGHNQPQHF
TGTGCCAGCAGGCAGGGCCACAATCAGCCCCAGCATTTT
>TRBV19|TRBJ2-2|TRBD2|-
CASRSPGLGAGELFF
TGTGCCAGTAGGAGTCCGGGACTAGGTGCCGGGGAGCTGTTTTTT
>TRBV19|TRBJ2-1|-|-
CASRTAYNEQFF
TGTGCCAGTAGGACTGCCTACAATGAGCAGTTCTTC
>TRBV28|TRBJ2-1|-|-
CASGAVSYNEQFF
TGTGCCAGCGGAGCGGTCTCCTACAATGAGCAGTTCTTC
>TRBV2|TRBJ2-7|-|-
CAIDLGGGLYEQYF
TGTGCCATCGATTTGGGGGGTGGGCTCTACGAGCAGTACTTC
>TRBV6-2/TRBV6-3|TRBJ1-3|-|-
CASSQTRAGNTIYF
TGTGCCAGCAGCCAGACGCGGGCTGGAAACACCATATATTTT
>TRBV18|TRBJ1-1|-|once
CASLEGVNTEAFF
TGTGCCAGCTTAGAGGGGGTGAACACTGAAGCTTTCTTT
>TRBV10-3|TRBJ1-5|TRBD1|-
CAISGQGVEPQHF
TGTGCCATCAGTGGACAGGGAGTGGAGCCCCAGCATTTT
>TRBV27|TRBJ1-4|TRBD1|-
CASSLGQDGEKLFF
TGTGCCAGCAGTTTAGGACAGGACGGCGAAAAACTGTTTTTT
>TRBV5-1|TRBJ2-1|TRBD2|-
CASSLDGTSPYNEQFF
TGCGCCAGCAGCTTGGATGGGACTAGCCCCTACAATGAGCAGTTCTTC
>TRBV18|TRBJ2-4|TRBD1|-
CASSPNIPGQGGYIQYF
TGTGCCAGCTCACCAAATATTCCGGGACAGGGAGGTTACATTCAGTACTTC
>TRBV6-1|TRBJ2-7|-|-
CASSEGGTMYKQYF
TGTGCCAGCAGTGAAGGCGGGACCATGTACAAGCAGTACTTC
>TRBV10-1|TRBJ1-1|-|-
CASSGAQDPEAFF
TGCGCCAGCAGTGGGGCACAGGACCCTGAAGCTTTCTTT
>TRBV15|TRBJ1-5|-|-
CATSWTDSIVYSNQPQHF
TGTGCCACCAGCTGGACAGACTCGATAGTTTATAGCAATCAGCCCCAGCATTTT
>TRBV24-1|TRBJ2-1|TRBD2|-
CATSAPPPPLAGALYNEQFF
TGTGCCACCAGTGCTCCTCCCCCCCCTTTAGCGGGAGCATTATACAATGAGCAGTTCTTC
>TRBV6-1|TRBJ1-3|TRBD1|-
CASSAGTGISGNTIYF
TGTGCCAGCAGTGCCGGGACAGGTATCTCTGGAAACACCATATATTTT
>TRBV5-6|TRBJ2-7|-|once
CASSFSFYEQYF
TGTGCCAGCAGCTTTTCTTTTTACGAGCAGTACTTC